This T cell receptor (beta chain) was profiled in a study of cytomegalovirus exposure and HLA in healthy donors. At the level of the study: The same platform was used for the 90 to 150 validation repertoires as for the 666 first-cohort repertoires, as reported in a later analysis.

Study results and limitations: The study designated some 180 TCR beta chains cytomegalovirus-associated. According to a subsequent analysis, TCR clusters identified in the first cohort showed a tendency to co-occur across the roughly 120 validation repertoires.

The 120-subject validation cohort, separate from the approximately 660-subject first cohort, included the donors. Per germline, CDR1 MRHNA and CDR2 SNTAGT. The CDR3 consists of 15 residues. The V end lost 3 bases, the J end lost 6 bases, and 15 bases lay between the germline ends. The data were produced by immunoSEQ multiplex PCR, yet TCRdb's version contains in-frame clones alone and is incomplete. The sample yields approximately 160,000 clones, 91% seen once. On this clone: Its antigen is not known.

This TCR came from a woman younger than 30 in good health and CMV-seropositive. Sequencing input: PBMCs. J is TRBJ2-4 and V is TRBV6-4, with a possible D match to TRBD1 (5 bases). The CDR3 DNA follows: TGTGCCAGCAGTGAGGACACTGGGAAGGGAAACATTCAGTACTTC. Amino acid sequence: CASSEDTGKGNIQYF.